This record looks at one T cell receptor beta chain sequence and its context. The CDR3 length is 16 residues. The J segment lost 0 bases and the V segment lost 5 bases, leaving 5 bases of the junction unmatched. Germline loops: CDR1 MDHEN, CDR2 SYDVKM. Participant-given clinical history determined each cohort assignment. Data came from immunoSEQ multiplex PCR; TCRdb stores just in-frame clones and leaves some out. The data show roughly 150,000 clones, approximately 88% seen once. The data derive from a study of blood T cell repertoires in COVID-19. The sequenced sample consisted of PBMCs or T cells enriched from blood (not recorded which). The receptor's source is a man in his 70s who had been exposed to COVID-19. This chain joins TRBV28 and TRBJ2-3, with 10 bases identical to TRBD2. The CDR3 reads CASSLAGLASTDTQYF. For the CDR3, the DNA is TGTGCCAGCAGTCTTGCGGGACTAGCGAGCACAGATACGCAGTATTTT. Full variable domain (outside the CDR3, taken from reference TRBV28 and TRBJ2-3): DVKVTQSSRYLVKRTGEKVFLECVQDMDHENMFWYRQDPGLGLRLIYFSYDVKMKEKGDIPEGYSVSREKKERFSLILESASTNQTSMYLCASSLAGLASTDTQYFGPGTRLTVL.